This TCR beta chain was sequenced during a study of blood T cell repertoires in COVID-19 (TCRdb year 2020). For the study in its entirety: Samples from collaborators originated in the United States, Italy and Spain and spanned both the acute and convalescent phases of COVID-19. The prospective study material was composed of cDNA or gDNA derived from T cells, B-cell-depleted T cells, or PBMCs. Deeply sampled blood TCRbeta repertoires from subjects exposed to, actively infected with, or recovered from COVID-19 were included in the dataset. The repertoires were made available in a free public database intended to serve as a resource for research on the immune response to SARS-CoV-2. The samples were drawn from the first 160 participants of the ongoing ImmuneRACE study and from under 1,500 subjects provided by 6 global collaborators. A de-identified subject ID, COVID-19 status, age in years and sex were almost always included in the sample metadata. Where available, HLA class I and class II types were taken from metadata supplied by the sample provider and were not determined by assay-based typing.

What the work shows at the level of the full study, not this receptor alone: The quantity of clinical and demographic metadata differed by source and by participant and was supplied without curation.

TCRbeta CDR3 regions were amplified from genomic DNA using the immunoSEQ Assay, a bias-controlled multiplex PCR. The original pipeline was this. Nucleated cell counts per sample were estimated from amplification of reference gene primers within the assay. Sequence reads were collapsed and filtered to measure the absolute abundance of every unique TCRbeta CDR3 rearrangement. For each sample, productive Simpson clonality was calculated as the square root of Simpson's diversity index across productive rearrangements. TCRdb carries this immuneACCESS record with in-frame sequences only. Its versions omit some clonotypes, under half of them owing to an unresolved V gene in the studies checked, with the rest unexplained. V, J and clone size derive from that table, while D and trimming were established from the DNA sequence. Within this sample are about 390,000 clones, with over 75% of them counted one time only. Roughly 2% of the sample goes to the ten largest clones.

This clone was observed a handful of times. Its antigen target is currently unknown. Base qualities are not at hand, and no much larger clone is one base apart. At one collaborating source in Seattle, patients were enrolled during active infection and were followed longitudinally through the course of disease. Whole blood was collected in K2EDTA tubes by collaborating institutions according to the institutions' own protocols. For TCRbeta analysis, collaborators shipped samples in one of three forms: frozen whole blood, isolated PBMCs, or DNA extracted from either of those sample types. There are 12 amino acids in the CDR3, from cysteine to phenylalanine inclusive. The sequence is cut down to CDR3 DNA, 36 bases in frame from base 1. V is cut by 3 bases and J by 4 bases, and the space between the germline ends is 6 bases. CDR1 is given as LNHDA and CDR2 as SQIVND, both from the germline V gene (reference sequence).

Sequencing used peripheral blood. The rearrangement joined TRBV19 to TRBJ1-2, with the D gene not confidently named. This TCR derives from a woman in her sixties or seventies with COVID-19, enrolled during active disease. The nucleotide sequence reads as follows: TGTGCCAGTAGTATTGGCCGCTATGGCTACACCTTC. Translated, this gives CASSIGRYGYTF.